These 32 T cell receptor beta chains came from one sample sequenced in a study of blood T cell repertoires in COVID-19. TCRdb's copy holds only in-frame clones and misses some; the assay was immunoSEQ multiplex PCR. Counted here are under 150,000 clones, 84% occurring once; the ten biggest clones make up 1.4% to 1.5%. The sequencing input was peripheral blood. Receptors were obtained from a man between 60 and 75 years old with acute or convalescent COVID-19.

The chain couples TRBV5-8 to TRBJ2-2, with D hard to call. The CDR3 length is 14 residues. V was pared by 0 bases and J by 2 bases, with 5 bases between. Germline V gene lookup returns CDR1 SGHTS and CDR2 YDEGEE. CDR3 sequence reads: CASSLDRNTGELFF. In nucleotides, the CDR3 is TGTGCCAGCAGCTTGGACAGAAACACCGGGGAGCTGTTTTTT.

This clone was recorded only once. CDR3 amino acids: CATLGTRNNYGYTF. Here the CDR3 DNA reads TGTGCCACCCTGGGGACTAGAAATAACTATGGCTACACCTTC. The chain employs TRBV10-3 and TRBJ1-2; a possible D gene is TRBD1 (5 bases). The V and J ends lost 10 bases and 1 base respectively, with 16 bases between them. Germline CDR1 and CDR2: ENHRY and SYGVKD. This CDR3 has 14 residues.

The chain joins TRBV5-1 to TRBJ1-1, with a possible D match to TRBD1 (5 bases). This CDR3 spans 14 amino acids. In germline, CDR1 is SGHRS, CDR2 YFSETQ. V shed 0 bases and J shed 1 base, with 7 bases lying between them. This chain's CDR3 is CASSLVQGNTEAFF. CDR3 in DNA: TGCGCCAGCAGCTTGGTTCAGGGGAACACTGAAGCTTTCTTT. The full variable domain, in which reference TRBV5-1 and TRBJ1-1 provide the parts outside the CDR3, is KAGVTQTPRYLIKTRGQQVTLSCSPISGHRSVSWYQQTPGQGLQFLFEYFSETQRNKGNFPGRFSGRQFSNSRSEMNVSTLELGDSALYLCASSLVQGNTEAFFGQGTRLTVV.

The chain employs TRBV24-1 and TRBJ1-5, with a possible D match to TRBD1 (6 bases). This CDR3 contains 13 residues. Germline V CDR1 and CDR2: KGHDR, SFDVKD. V lost 6 bases to trimming and J lost 7 bases, with 12 bases between them. CDR3 sequence reads: CATSQGSEQPQHF. DNA of the CDR3: TGTGCCACCAGTCAGGGGTCGGAGCAGCCCCAGCATTTT.

V is TRBV5-4 and J is TRBJ1-4, with 8 bases fitting TRBD1. This CDR3 is 16 amino acids long. After removal of 4 bases from V and 2 bases from J, the junction contained 7 bases not matched to a gene. In germline, CDR1 is SGHNT, CDR2 YYREEE (reference sequence). The CDR3 is CASSLGQGRTNEKLFF. DNA for the CDR3: TGTGCCAGCAGCCTCGGACAGGGTAGGACTAATGAAAAACTGTTTTTT. The full variable domain, completed using reference TRBV5-4 and TRBJ1-4, is ETGVTQSPTHLIKTRGQQVTLRCSSQSGHNTVSWYQQALGQGPQFIFQYYREEENGRGNFPPRFSGLQFPNYSSELNVNALELDDSALYLCASSLGQGRTNEKLFFGSGTQLSVL.

This clone was found once. The V call is TRBV29-1, the J call TRBJ1-4; tentatively, D is TRBD1 (6 bases). V gave up 7 bases and J gave up 12 bases, with 21 bases separating them. The length of the CDR3 is 13 residues. The germline V gene has CDR1 SQVTM and CDR2 ANQGSEA. The CDR3 protein is CSAWDTEGTELFF. In nucleotides, the CDR3 is TGCAGCGCGTGGGACACCGAAGGTACTGAACTGTTTTTT.

V is TRBV24-1 and J is TRBJ2-1; D uncertain. CDR1 is KGHDR and CDR2 is SFDVKD in the germline V gene. The CDR3 consists of 15 residues. Trimming took 7 bases from V and 6 from J, leaving 18 bases between them. For the CDR3, the DNA is TGTGCCACCAGCACTCCAGGATCTCTGGGCAATGAGCAGTTCTTC. Residues: CATSTPGSLGNEQFF.

This clone has just a few counts. The chain uses TRBV5-6 and TRBJ1-6, with a tentative D call TRBD1 (6 bases). With 6 bases removed from V and 9 bases from J, the gap between germline ends came to 19 bases. This CDR3 spans 15 amino acids. Germline V gene data show CDR1 as SGHDT and CDR2 as YYEEEE. The CDR3 region has the DNA TGTGCCAGCACCTCCGGTAGAGGGGGTTTTTCACCCCTCCACTTT. It encodes CASTSGRGGFSPLHF.

The chain joins TRBV9 to TRBJ1-1; D gene ambiguous. V was clipped by 4 bases and J by 1 base, with 17 bases between them. The CDR3 has 16 residues. Germline assignment: CDR1 SGDLS and CDR2 YYNGEE. This CDR3 reads CASSPKQAGSNTEAFF. The CDR3 nucleotides read TGTGCCAGCAGCCCCAAGCAGGCGGGATCGAACACTGAAGCTTTCTTT.

In its sample, this clone was seen once. The V gene is TRBV7-3, the J gene TRBJ2-3; TRBD2 matches at 9 bases. Germline V lookup: CDR1 SGHTA, CDR2 FQGTGA. The CDR3 is 16 amino acids. J was trimmed by 1 base and V by 5 bases; bases with no gene match: 7. The CDR3 spells CASSPAGTSRTDTQYF. The CDR3 DNA reads as TGTGCCAGCAGCCCCGCCGGGACTAGCCGCACAGATACGCAGTATTTT. Drawing the rest from reference TRBV7-3 and TRBJ2-3, the complete variable domain is GAGVSQTPSNKVTEKGKYVELRCDPISGHTALYWYRQSLGQGPEFLIYFQGTGAADDSGLPNDRFFAVRPEGSVSTLKIQRTERGDSAVYLCASSPAGTSRTDTQYFGPGTRLTVL.

The chain links TRBV3-1 (or the pseudogene TRBV3-2) to TRBJ2-7, with 9 nucleotides matching TRBD1. The CDR3 loop spans 15 amino acids. Germline values: CDR1 LGHDT, CDR2 YNNKEL (reference sequence). J was trimmed by 3 bases and V by 3 bases; bases with no gene match: 6. The CDR3 coding sequence is TGTGCCAGCAGCCATAGACAGGGGGTTATCTACGAGCAGTACTTC. Its protein product is CASSHRQGVIYEQYF.

This chain joins TRBV24-1 and TRBJ2-7, with D maybe TRBD1 (5 bases). Germline V gene sequence: CDR1 KGHDR, CDR2 SFDVKD. V shed 6 bases and J shed 0 bases, with 8 bases lying between them. The CDR3 has 13 residues. CDR3 DNA sequence: TGTGCCACCAGTCGCAGGGCCTCCTACGAGCAGTACTTC. Translated, it gives CATSRRASYEQYF.

This clone was recorded once. Here the CDR3 DNA reads TGCGCCAGCAGCTTTGAGCAGGGAGGTTCACCCCTCCACTTT. This codes for CASSFEQGGSPLHF. The chain employs TRBV5-1 and TRBJ1-6, with D possibly TRBD1 on 5 matching bases. Deletions cut 2 bases from V and 9 bases from J, with 12 bases between. CDR3 length: 14 amino acids. CDR1 and CDR2 from the germline V gene are SGHRS and YFSETQ.

A single count supports this clone. The rearrangement links TRBV3-1 (or the pseudogene TRBV3-2) to TRBJ2-7; 8 bases align to TRBD2. The CDR3 contains 16 residues. V gave up 5 bases and J gave up 3 bases; unmatched junction bases: 12. Germline V lookup: CDR1 LGHDT, CDR2 YNNKEL (reference sequence). CDR3 amino acids: CASSGGAGLGHYEQYF. The CDR3, as DNA: TGTGCCAGCAGCGGGGGGGCGGGACTAGGCCACTACGAGCAGTACTTC.

This clone came up once. The chain joins TRBV4-2 to TRBJ2-3, with 15 bases identical to TRBD2. The CDR3 covers 19 residues. Germline-derived CDR1 and CDR2 are LGHNA and YNFKEQ. The trim removed 4 bases at V and 0 bases at J, leaving 8 bases unmatched. CDR3 coding DNA: TGTGCCAGCAGCCGGCGCGGGACTAGCGGGAGGAGTAGCACAGATACGCAGTATTTT. Protein sequence: CASSRRGTSGRSSTDTQYF.

The rearrangement uses TRBV5-1 and TRBJ2-7; perhaps TRBD2 as D (5 bases). There are 13 residues in the CDR3. CDR1 and CDR2 (germline): SGHRS, YFSETQ. The V end lost 0 bases, the J end lost 4 bases, and 8 bases lay between the germline ends. The CDR3 DNA follows: TGCGCCAGCAGCTTGGAAACGGGGTACGAGCAGTACTTC. Protein sequence: CASSLETGYEQYF.

V gene TRBV6-5 combines with J gene TRBJ2-4; 8 nucleotides agree with TRBD1. Germline V gene sequence: CDR1 MNHEY, CDR2 SVGAGI. The CDR3 totals 13 residues. The trim removed 5 bases at V and 6 bases at J, leaving 3 bases unmatched. CDR3 nucleotides: TGTGCCAGCAGTCGGACAGGGATAAACATTCAGTACTTC. This encodes CASSRTGINIQYF.

V is TRBV19 and J is TRBJ2-1; 7 nucleotides match TRBD2. After removal of 0 bases from V and 0 bases from J, the junction contained 5 bases not matched to a gene. The CDR3 loop spans 17 amino acids. Germline-derived CDR1 and CDR2 are LNHDA and SQIVND (reference sequence). CDR3 nucleotides: TGTGCCAGTAGTATAGACAGCGGCGGGAGCTCCTACAATGAGCAGTTCTTC. It is translated as CASSIDSGGSSYNEQFF.

J is TRBJ1-2 and V is TRBV6-5, with D possibly being TRBD1 (6 bases). Germline CDR1 and CDR2: MNHEY and SVGAGI. Between the trimmed V and J ends, which lost 4 bases and 4 bases, there was a span of 19 bases. The CDR3 loop spans 16 amino acids. CDR3 in amino acids: CASSFRTADGLYGYTF. The CDR3 bases are TGTGCCAGCAGTTTCAGGACAGCGGACGGGCTCTATGGCTACACCTTC.

The J gene is TRBJ2-5, the V gene TRBV10-1, with TRBD1 identical over 9 bases. This CDR3 has 16 residues. Germline trimming cut 4 bases from V and 1 base from J; bases unmatched to any gene: 7. Germline V gene data show CDR1 as WNHNN and CDR2 as SYGVQD (reference sequence). DNA of the CDR3: TGCGCCAGCAGTGCCCTACCGGGACAGGGCCAAGAGACCCAGTACTTC. Residues: CASSALPGQGQETQYF.

V is TRBV5-1 and J is TRBJ2-2; 8 positions agree with TRBD1. Germline lookup yields CDR1 SGHRS and CDR2 YFSETQ. The CDR3 runs to 15 residues. With V trimmed by 3 bases and J by 4 bases, 5 bases remained unmatched. In DNA form, the CDR3 reads TGCGCCAGCAGCTCAGACAGGGGTGCCACCGGGGAGCTGTTTTTT. Translating gives CASSSDRGATGELFF.

The gene calls are TRBV3-1 (or the pseudogene TRBV3-2) and TRBJ2-3; D may be TRBD2 (6 bases). CDR3 length equals 15 residues. Germline CDR1 LGHDT, CDR2 YNNKEL (reference sequence). V lost 1 base, J lost 3 bases, and 11 bases lay in between. Here the CDR3 reads CASSQAGAGTDTQYF. Here the CDR3 DNA reads TGTGCCAGCAGCCAAGCTGGCGCGGGAACAGATACGCAGTATTTT.

This chain links TRBV28 with TRBJ1-1; 7 nucleotides match TRBD1. Germline V lookup: CDR1 MDHEN, CDR2 SYDVKM. After removal of 6 bases from V and 0 bases from J, the junction contained 4 bases not matched to a gene. The CDR3 covers 14 residues. CDR3 nucleotides: TGTGCCAGCAGGACAGGGAGAGTGAACACTGAAGCTTTCTTT. It encodes CASRTGRVNTEAFF.

The chain employs TRBV9 and TRBJ1-2; no clear D. Trimming pared 3 bases from V and 6 bases from J, leaving 24 bases between. The germline V gene has CDR1 SGDLS and CDR2 YYNGEE. CDR3 size: 17 residues. CDR3 in DNA: TGTGCCAGCAGCGAGTCTCCGGGTACCACTTTTCGGCATGGCTACACCTTC. This codes for CASSESPGTTFRHGYTF.

The gene calls are TRBV28 and TRBJ1-2, with a tentative D call TRBD1 (6 bases). Trimming left V 7 bases short and J 6 bases short, with 15 bases between. Germline V lookup: CDR1 MDHEN, CDR2 SYDVKM. This CDR3 contains 13 residues. Written as DNA, the CDR3 is TGTGCCAGCAATGAACCCGGGACAAATGGCTACACCTTC. The encoded protein is CASNEPGTNGYTF.

The CDR3 DNA follows: TGCGCCAGCAGCTTGGGAAGCGGGGGTATGAATGAGCAGTTCTTC. Protein sequence: CASSLGSGGMNEQFF. V gene TRBV5-1 combines with J gene TRBJ2-1, with 8 positions matching TRBD2. In germline, CDR1 is SGHRS, CDR2 YFSETQ. CDR3 length: 15 amino acids. V trimming: 0 bases; J trimming: 7 bases; junction bases outside the gene matches: 6.

The chain employs TRBV5-6 and TRBJ1-3; D perhaps matches TRBD1 (6 bases). Looked up from germline, CDR1 is SGHDT and CDR2 is YYEEEE. V lost 3 bases and J 4 bases, leaving 17 bases between the germline ends. This CDR3 is 16 amino acids long. The CDR3 sequence is CASSSPAGAGGNTIYF. DNA for the CDR3: TGTGCCAGCAGCTCCCCGGCGGGGGCGGGAGGAAACACCATATATTTT.

The genes are TRBV5-1 and TRBJ2-7; no definite D call. CDR1 is SGHRS, CDR2 YFSETQ, per germline. The CDR3 covers 14 residues. V lost 0 bases and J 3 bases, leaving 10 bases between the germline ends. CDR3 in amino acids: CASSLALAGYEQYF. The CDR3 DNA reads as TGCGCCAGCAGCTTGGCCTTGGCAGGCTACGAGCAGTACTTC.

This chain joins TRBV5-5 and TRBJ1-1; perhaps TRBD1 as D (5 bases). Germline CDR1 is SGHKS and CDR2 is YYEKEE (reference sequence). The CDR3 runs to 13 residues. Between the trimmed V and J ends, which lost 4 bases and 5 bases, there was a span of 12 bases. The CDR3 DNA sequence: TGTGCCAGCAGCCCCCCGGGGGGGACTGAAGCTTTCTTT. This gives the protein CASSPPGGTEAFF.

The V and J genes are TRBV7-2 and TRBJ1-2, with D perhaps TRBD1 (5 bases). The CDR3 runs 14 residues. V lost 1 base, J lost 7 bases, and 13 bases lay in between. Germline CDR1 is SGHTA and CDR2 is FQGNSA. Here the CDR3 DNA reads TGTGCCAGCAGCTTAGGGTTGGGGGGTTTTGGCTACACCTTC. Encoded protein: CASSLGLGGFGYTF.

V usage is TRBV11-1 and J usage is TRBJ2-1; D might be TRBD1 (6 bases). Germline V gene sequence: CDR1 SGHAT, CDR2 FQDESV (reference sequence). CDR3 length equals 14 residues. V dropped 3 bases and J dropped 5 bases, with 11 bases sitting between them. The CDR3 here is CASSLWDTDNEQFF. The CDR3 DNA follows: TGTGCCAGCAGCTTGTGGGACACAGACAATGAGCAGTTCTTC.

V and J are TRBV10-3 and TRBJ1-2, with D uncertain. The CDR3 is made up of 13 amino acids. The V gene's germline CDR1 is ENHRY and CDR2 SYGVKD. V was trimmed by 6 bases and J by 4 bases, leaving 12 bases between them. For the CDR3, the DNA is TGTGCCATCAGGAGGGAAAGTAGCTATGGCTACACCTTC. It yields the protein CAIRRESSYGYTF.